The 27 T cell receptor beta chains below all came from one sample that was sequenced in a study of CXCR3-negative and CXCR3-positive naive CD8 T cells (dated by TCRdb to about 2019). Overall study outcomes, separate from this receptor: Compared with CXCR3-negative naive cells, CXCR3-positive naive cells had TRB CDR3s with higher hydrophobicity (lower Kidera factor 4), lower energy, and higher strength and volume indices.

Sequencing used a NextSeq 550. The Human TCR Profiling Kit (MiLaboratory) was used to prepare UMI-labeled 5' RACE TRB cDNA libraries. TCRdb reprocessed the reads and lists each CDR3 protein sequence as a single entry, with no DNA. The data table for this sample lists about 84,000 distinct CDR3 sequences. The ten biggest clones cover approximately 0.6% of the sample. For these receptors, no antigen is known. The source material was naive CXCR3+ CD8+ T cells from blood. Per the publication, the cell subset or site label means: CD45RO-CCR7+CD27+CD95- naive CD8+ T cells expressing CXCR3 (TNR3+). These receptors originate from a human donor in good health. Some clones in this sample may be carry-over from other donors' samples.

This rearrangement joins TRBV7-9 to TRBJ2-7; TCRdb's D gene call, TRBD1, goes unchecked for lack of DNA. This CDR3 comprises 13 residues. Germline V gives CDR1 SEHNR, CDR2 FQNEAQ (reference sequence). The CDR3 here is CASSGTVSYEQYF.

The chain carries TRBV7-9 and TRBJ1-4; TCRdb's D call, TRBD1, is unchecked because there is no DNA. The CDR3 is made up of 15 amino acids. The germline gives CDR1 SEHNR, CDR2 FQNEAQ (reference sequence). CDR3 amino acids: CASSPGTAEDEKLFF.

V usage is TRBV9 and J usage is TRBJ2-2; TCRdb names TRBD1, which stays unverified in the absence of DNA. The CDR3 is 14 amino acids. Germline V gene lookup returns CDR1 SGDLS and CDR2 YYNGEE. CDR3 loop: CASSTRDKDWELFF.

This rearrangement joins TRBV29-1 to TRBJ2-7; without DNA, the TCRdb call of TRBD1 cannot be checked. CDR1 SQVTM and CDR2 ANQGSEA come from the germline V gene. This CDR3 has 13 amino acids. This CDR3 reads CSAGTGTYYEQYF.

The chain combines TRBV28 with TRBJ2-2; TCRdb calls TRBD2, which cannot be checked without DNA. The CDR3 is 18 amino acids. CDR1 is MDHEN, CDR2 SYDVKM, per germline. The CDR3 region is CASTELAGGPPNTGELFF.

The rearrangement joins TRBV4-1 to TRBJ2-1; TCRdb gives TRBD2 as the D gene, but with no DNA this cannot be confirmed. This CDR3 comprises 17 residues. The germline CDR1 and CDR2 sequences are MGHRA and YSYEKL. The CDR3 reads CASSQEDLAGGIHEQFF.

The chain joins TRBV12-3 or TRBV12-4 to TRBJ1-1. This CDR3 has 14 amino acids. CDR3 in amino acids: CASSLGAPGTEAFF.

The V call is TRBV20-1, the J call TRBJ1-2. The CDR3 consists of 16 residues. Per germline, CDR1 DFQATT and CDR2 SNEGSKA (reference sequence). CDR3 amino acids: CSARDWYEGNDYGYTF.

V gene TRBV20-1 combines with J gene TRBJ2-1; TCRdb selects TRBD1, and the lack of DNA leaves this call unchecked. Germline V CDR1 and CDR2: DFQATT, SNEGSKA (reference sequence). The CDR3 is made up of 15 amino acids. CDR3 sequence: CSARELGGAYNEQFF.

The CDR3 region is CSVELTSGDSYEQYF. The chain carries TRBV29-1 and TRBJ2-7; checking the TCRdb D call of TRBD2 is not possible without DNA. The germline V gene has CDR1 SQVTM and CDR2 ANQGSEA. This CDR3 has 15 amino acids.

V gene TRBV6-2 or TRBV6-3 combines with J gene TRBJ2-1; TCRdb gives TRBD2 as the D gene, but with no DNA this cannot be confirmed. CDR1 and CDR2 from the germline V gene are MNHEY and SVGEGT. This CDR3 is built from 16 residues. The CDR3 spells CASSYYRTSGRNEQFF.

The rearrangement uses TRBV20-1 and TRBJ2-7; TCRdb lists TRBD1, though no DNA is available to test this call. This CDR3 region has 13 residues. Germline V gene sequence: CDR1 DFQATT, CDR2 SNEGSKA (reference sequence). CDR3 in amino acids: CSAQSTDSYEQYF.

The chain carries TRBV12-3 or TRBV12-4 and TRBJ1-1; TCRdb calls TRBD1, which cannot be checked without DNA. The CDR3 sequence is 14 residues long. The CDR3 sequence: CASNLGGGNTEAFF.

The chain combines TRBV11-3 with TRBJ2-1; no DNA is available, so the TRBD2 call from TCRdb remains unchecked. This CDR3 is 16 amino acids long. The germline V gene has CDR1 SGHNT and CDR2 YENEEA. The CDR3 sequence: CASSLDGLNPYNEQFF.

The CDR3 protein is CATSDSDRTAYNEQFF. The genes are TRBV24-1 and TRBJ2-1; there is no DNA to check the TCRdb D call of TRBD1. The germline V gene encodes CDR1 KGHDR and CDR2 SFDVKD. The CDR3 length is 16 residues.

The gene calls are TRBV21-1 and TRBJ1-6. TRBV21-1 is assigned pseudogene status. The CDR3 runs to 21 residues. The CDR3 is CASSKDGSGRTLPLMWSPLHF.

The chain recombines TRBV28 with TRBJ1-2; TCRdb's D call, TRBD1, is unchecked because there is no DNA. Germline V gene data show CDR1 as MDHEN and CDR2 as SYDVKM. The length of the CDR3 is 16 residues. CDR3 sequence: CASSLLGTGPRYGYTF.

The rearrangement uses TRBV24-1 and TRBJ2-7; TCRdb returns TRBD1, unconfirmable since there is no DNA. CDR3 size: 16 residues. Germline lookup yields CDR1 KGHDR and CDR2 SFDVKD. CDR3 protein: CATSGPTGWPSYEQYF.

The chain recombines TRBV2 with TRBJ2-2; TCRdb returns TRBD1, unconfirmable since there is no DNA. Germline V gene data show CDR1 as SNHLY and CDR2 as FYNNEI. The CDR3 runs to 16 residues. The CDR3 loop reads CASSPGQGAGTGELFF.

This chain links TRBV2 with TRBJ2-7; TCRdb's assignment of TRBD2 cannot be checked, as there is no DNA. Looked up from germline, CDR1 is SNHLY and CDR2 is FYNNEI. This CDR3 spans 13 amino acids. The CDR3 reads CASTGSRSYEQYF.

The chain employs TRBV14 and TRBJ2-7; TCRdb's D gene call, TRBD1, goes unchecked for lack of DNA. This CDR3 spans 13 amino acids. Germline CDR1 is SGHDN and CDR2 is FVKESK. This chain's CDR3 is CASSPWGTYEQCF.

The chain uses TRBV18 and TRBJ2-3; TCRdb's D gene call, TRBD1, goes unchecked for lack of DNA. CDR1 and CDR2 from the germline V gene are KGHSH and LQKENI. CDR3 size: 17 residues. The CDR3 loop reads CASSPSPGQGITDTQYF.

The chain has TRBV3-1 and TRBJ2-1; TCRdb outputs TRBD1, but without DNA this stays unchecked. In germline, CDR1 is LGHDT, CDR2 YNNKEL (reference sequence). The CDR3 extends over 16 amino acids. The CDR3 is CASSQHRTGGNNEQFF.

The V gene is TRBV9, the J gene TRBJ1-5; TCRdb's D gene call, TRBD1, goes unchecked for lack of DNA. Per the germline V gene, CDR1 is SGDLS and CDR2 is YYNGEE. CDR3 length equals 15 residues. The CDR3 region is CASSVGGASNQPQHF.

CDR3 protein: CATSDPGTSSTGELFF. The chain joins TRBV24-1 to TRBJ2-2; without DNA, the TCRdb call of TRBD2 cannot be checked. The CDR3 spans 16 residues. Germline V lookup: CDR1 KGHDR, CDR2 SFDVKD.

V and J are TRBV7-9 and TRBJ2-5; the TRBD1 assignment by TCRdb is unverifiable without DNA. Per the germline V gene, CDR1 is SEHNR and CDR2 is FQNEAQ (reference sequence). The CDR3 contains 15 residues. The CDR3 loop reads CASRLHEGARETQYF.

The chain's CDR3 is CSVGTMNTEAFF. The chain carries TRBV29-1 and TRBJ1-1. The CDR3 is 12 residues long. The germline V gene has CDR1 SQVTM and CDR2 ANQGSEA.